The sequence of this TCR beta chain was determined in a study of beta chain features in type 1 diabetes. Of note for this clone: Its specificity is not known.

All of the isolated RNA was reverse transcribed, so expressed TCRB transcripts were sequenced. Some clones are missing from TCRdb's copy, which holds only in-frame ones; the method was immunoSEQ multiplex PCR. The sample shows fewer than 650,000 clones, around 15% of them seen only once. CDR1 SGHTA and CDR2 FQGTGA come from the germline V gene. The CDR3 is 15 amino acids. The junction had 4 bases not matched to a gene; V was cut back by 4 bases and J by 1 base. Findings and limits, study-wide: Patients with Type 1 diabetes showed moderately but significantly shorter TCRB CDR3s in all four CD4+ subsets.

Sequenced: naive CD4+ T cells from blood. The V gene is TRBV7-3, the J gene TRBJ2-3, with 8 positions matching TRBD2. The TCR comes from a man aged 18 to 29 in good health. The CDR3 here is CASSSAGVGTDTQYF. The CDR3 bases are TGTGCCAGCAGCTCAGCGGGAGTTGGCACAGATACGCAGTATTTT. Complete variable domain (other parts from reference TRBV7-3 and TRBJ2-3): GAGVSQTPSNKVTEKGKYVELRCDPISGHTALYWYRQSLGQGPEFLIYFQGTGAADDSGLPNDRFFAVRPEGSVSTLKIQRTERGDSAVYLCASSSAGVGTDTQYFGPGTRLTVL.